These 9 T cell receptor beta chains were all obtained from the same sample, sequenced in a study of long-term antiretroviral therapy in people with HIV. The assay used was immunoSEQ (version v3.0), run at survey level. Sequenced by immunoSEQ multiplex PCR; TCRdb stores in-frame clones only, minus some. The sample lists about 24,000 clones; approximately 79% were seen once. Material: unsorted PBMCs, obtained 1.2 years after starting antiretroviral therapy. These TCRs come from a middle-aged woman with HIV.

This chain joins TRBV2 and TRBJ2-2; weak D call: TRBD2 (5 bases). CDR3 size: 15 residues. Germline CDR1 reads SNHLY; CDR2 reads FYNNEI. With 3 bases removed from V and 4 bases from J, the gap between germline ends came to 12 bases. The CDR3 nucleotides read TGTGCCAGCAGTGATGCGAGGGCGAGCACCGGGGAGCTGTTTTTT. Its protein is CASSDARASTGELFF. The full variable domain, with the rest looked up from reference TRBV2 and TRBJ2-2, is EPEVTQTPSHQVTQMGQEVILRCVPISNHLYFYWYRQILGQKVEFLVSFYNNEISEKSEIFDDQFSVERPDGSNFTLKIRSTKLEDSAMYFCASSDARASTGELFFGEGSRLTVL.

The V gene is TRBV27, the J gene TRBJ1-1; a weak D match, TRBD1 (6 bases). V was pared by 8 bases and J by 1 base, with 20 bases between. The germline V gene encodes CDR1 MNHEY and CDR2 SMNVEV (reference sequence). CDR3 length equals 16 residues. The CDR3 here is CASQTGAGGPNTEAFF. The CDR3 DNA reads TGTGCCAGCCAGACGGGGGCGGGGGGCCCGAACACTGAAGCTTTCTTT.

This chain connects TRBV19 to TRBJ2-7; D is ambiguous. The CDR3 is made up of 14 amino acids. Germline CDR1 reads LNHDA; CDR2 reads SQIVND (reference sequence). V lost 5 bases and J lost 0, with 11 bases in between. CDR3 bases: TGTGCCAGTAGTCTCGGGCCCCTCTCCTACGAGCAGTACTTC. Translation gives CASSLGPLSYEQYF.

The chain couples TRBV2 to TRBJ2-3; 9 nucleotides line up with TRBD2. The CDR3 contains 15 residues. Germline V gene lookup returns CDR1 SNHLY and CDR2 FYNNEI. The ends lost 0 bases at V and 6 bases at J; junction bases unmatched: 4. CDR3 in DNA: TGTGCCAGCAGTGAAGCGCGGGGGGGCGTGGATACGCAGTATTTT. This sequence encodes CASSEARGGVDTQYF.

The chain joins TRBV19 to TRBJ2-3; TRBD2 is a possible D gene (5 bases). This CDR3 contains 16 residues. The ends were cut back, 4 bases at V and 0 bases at J, with 14 bases in the middle. In germline, CDR1 is LNHDA, CDR2 SQIVND (reference sequence). Written as DNA, the CDR3 is TGTGCCAGTAGTACCGGACGGACGGGGAGCACAGATACGCAGTATTTT. Translated, it gives CASSTGRTGSTDTQYF.

The chain employs TRBV6-5 and TRBJ1-1; D unclear. V was trimmed by 6 bases and J by 1 base, leaving 18 bases between them. CDR3 length: 16 amino acids. Looked up from germline, CDR1 is MNHEY and CDR2 is SVGAGI. CDR3 region: CASSYDGNHPNTEAFF. CDR3 in DNA: TGTGCCAGCAGCTACGACGGGAACCACCCGAACACTGAAGCTTTCTTT.

This chain connects TRBV9 to TRBJ2-7; 7 bases are a match to TRBD1. The V and J ends lost 8 bases and 2 bases, in that order; junction bases with no gene match: 4. The CDR3 is 12 amino acids. From germline, CDR1 is SGDLS and CDR2 YYNGEE. The DNA for the CDR3 is TGTGCCAGTGGGACAGCCGCCTACGAGCAGTACTTC. It translates to CASGTAAYEQYF. The whole variable domain, remainder taken from reference TRBV9 and TRBJ2-7, is DSGVTQTPKHLITATGQRVTLRCSPRSGDLSVYWYQQSLDQGLQFLIQYYNGEERAKGNILERFSAQQFPDLHSELNLSSLELGDSALYFCASGTAAYEQYFGPGTRLTVT.

V and J are TRBV5-4 and TRBJ2-2; D is undetermined. Per germline, CDR1 SGHNT and CDR2 YYREEE (reference sequence). CDR3 length: 14 amino acids. Between the trimmed V and J ends, which lost 4 bases and 1 base, there was a span of 8 bases. CDR3 in amino acids: CASSRAGNTGELFF. The CDR3 coding sequence is TGTGCCAGCAGCAGAGCCGGGAACACCGGGGAGCTGTTTTTT.

V gene TRBV30 combines with J gene TRBJ2-3; either TRBD1 or TRBD2 may supply D (5 bases each). Trimming removed 0 bases from V and 2 bases from J, with 21 bases in between. This CDR3 is 18 amino acids long. Germline V gene data show CDR1 as GTSNPN and CDR2 as SVGIG (reference sequence). This CDR3 reads CAWSVQFGARADTDTQYF. DNA of the CDR3: TGTGCCTGGAGTGTACAATTCGGGGCCAGGGCGGACACAGATACGCAGTATTTT.